Each of the 27 T cell receptor beta chains below was sequenced from the same sample in a study of cytomegalovirus exposure and HLA in healthy donors. The PCR contained 60 Vbeta and 13 Jbeta primers. Assay used: immunoSEQ multiplex PCR; TCRdb lists only in-frame clones, some missing. The sample records approximately 93,000 clones, just under 80% being singletons. Sequenced sample: PBMCs. These receptors were collected from a woman in her 40s in good health and CMV-seronegative.

The chain uses TRBV27 and TRBJ2-1; 9 nucleotides line up with TRBD1. The trim removed 2 bases at V and 7 bases at J, leaving 6 bases unmatched. The CDR3 contains 15 residues. The germline V gene encodes CDR1 MNHEY and CDR2 SMNVEV (reference sequence). For the CDR3, the DNA is TGTGCCAGCAGTTTAATCTTGGGACAGGGAAATGAGCAGTTCTTC. Its protein product is CASSLILGQGNEQFF.

The V and J genes are TRBV19 and TRBJ2-5; possibly TRBD2 for D (5 bases). V was shortened by 4 bases and J by 2 bases, with 14 bases between the two germline ends. Germline loops: CDR1 LNHDA, CDR2 SQIVND (reference sequence). The CDR3 runs to 15 residues. The CDR3 sequence is CASSTTGTGQETQYF. CDR3 sequence (DNA): TGTGCCAGTAGTACGACCGGCACGGGGCAAGAGACCCAGTACTTC.

V usage is TRBV7-8 and J usage is TRBJ2-1; 10 bases map to TRBD2. The J segment lost 6 bases and the V segment lost 4 bases, leaving 15 bases of the junction unmatched. CDR1 is SGHVS and CDR2 is FQNEAQ in the germline V gene. This CDR3 is built from 18 residues. CDR3 loop: CASSSRGAGLADSNEQFF. The CDR3, as DNA: TGTGCCAGCAGCTCCCGAGGGGCTGGACTAGCGGACTCCAATGAGCAGTTCTTC.

The genes are TRBV4-2 and TRBJ2-5; perhaps TRBD2 as D (6 bases). Germline-derived CDR1 and CDR2 are LGHNA and YNFKEQ. Trimming removed 2 bases at V and 3 bases at J, with 13 bases between. The CDR3 spans 15 residues. The CDR3 DNA sequence: TGTGCCAGCAGCCAAAGGCGGGACGGAAAAGAGACCCAGTACTTC. It translates to CASSQRRDGKETQYF.

The chain recombines TRBV14 with TRBJ2-3, with TRBD2 matching over 7 bases. CDR1 and CDR2 (germline): SGHDN, FVKESK. Trimming took 2 bases from V and 3 from J; bases not matched to a gene: 5. The CDR3 is made up of 15 amino acids. DNA for the CDR3: TGTGCCAGCAGCCAACCGGGAGGTTTAACAGATACGCAGTATTTT. Translated, it gives CASSQPGGLTDTQYF.

This sequence joins TRBV6-6 and TRBJ1-5; 7 bases fit TRBD1. The germline V gene encodes CDR1 MNHNY and CDR2 SVGAGI (reference sequence). V lost 5 bases to trimming and J lost 0 bases; unmatched junction nucleotides: 4. The CDR3 is 15 residues long. This CDR3 reads CASSLRQGSNQPQHF. The CDR3 DNA reads as TGTGCCAGCAGTCTCCGACAGGGTAGCAATCAGCCCCAGCATTTT.

The V gene is TRBV28, the J gene TRBJ2-7, with a tentative D call TRBD2 (6 bases). V shed 2 bases and J shed 6 bases, with 14 bases lying between them. The CDR3 spans 14 residues. The V gene's germline CDR1 is MDHEN and CDR2 SYDVKM. CDR3 DNA: TGTGCCAGCAGTTTAAGGGCGGGAAGGGTCGAGCAGTACTTC. Encoded protein: CASSLRAGRVEQYF.

This clone was seen only a few times. V and J are TRBV7-8 and TRBJ1-1, with D perhaps TRBD1 (6 bases). The CDR3 totals 15 residues. Trimming pared 1 base from V and 2 bases from J, leaving 11 bases between. CDR1 and CDR2 from the germline V gene are SGHVS and FQNEAQ. This chain's CDR3 is CASSLEHRANTEAFF. The CDR3, as DNA: TGTGCCAGCAGCTTAGAACACAGGGCTAACACTGAAGCTTTCTTT.

This chain joins TRBV6-6 and TRBJ2-5, with D possibly TRBD1 on 6 matching bases. The V gene's germline CDR1 is MNHNY and CDR2 SVGAGI (reference sequence). This CDR3 region has 14 residues. V gave up 1 base and J gave up 9 bases, with 15 bases separating them. The CDR3 DNA reads as TGTGCCAGCAGTTACTTGGGGACACCCGGAGCCCAGTACTTC. This codes for CASSYLGTPGAQYF.

This chain joins TRBV27 and TRBJ1-2; D might be TRBD1 (5 bases). V shed 6 bases and J shed 3 bases, with 14 bases lying between them. The V gene's germline CDR1 is MNHEY and CDR2 SMNVEV (reference sequence). CDR3 size: 14 residues. The CDR3 coding sequence is TGTGCCAGCAGCACCATTACAGGCCACTATGGCTACACCTTC. Protein product: CASSTITGHYGYTF.

V gene TRBV9 combines with J gene TRBJ2-5, with 11 bases aligning to TRBD2. The J segment lost 1 base and the V segment lost 0 bases, leaving 5 bases of the junction unmatched. The germline V gene encodes CDR1 SGDLS and CDR2 YYNGEE. The CDR3 totals 17 residues. The CDR3 reads CASSVATSGSPQETQYF. The CDR3 DNA reads as TGTGCCAGCAGCGTAGCTACTAGCGGGAGTCCCCAAGAGACCCAGTACTTC.

The V gene is TRBV21-1, the J gene TRBJ2-7; whether TRBD2, the table's D call, matches the DNA was not checked. TRBV21-1 is deemed a pseudogene. This CDR3 has 13 amino acids. The CDR3, as DNA: TGTGCCAGCAGCAGTCTGACTGGCTACGAGCAGTACTTC. Protein: CASSSLTGYEQYF.

The CDR3: CASSYTQGGNTIYF. Here the CDR3 DNA reads TGTGCCAGCAGTTATACACAGGGAGGAAACACCATATATTTT. This chain joins TRBV7-9 and TRBJ1-3; a possible D gene is TRBD1 (6 bases). V dropped 6 bases and J dropped 4 bases, with 13 bases sitting between them. The CDR3 has 14 amino acids. Germline V lookup: CDR1 SEHNR, CDR2 FQNEAQ (reference sequence).

This chain connects TRBV19 to TRBJ2-7; TRBD2 matches 7 bases. With V trimmed by 4 bases and J by 3 bases, 12 bases remained unmatched. This CDR3 region has 16 residues. Germline CDR1 is LNHDA and CDR2 is SQIVND (reference sequence). The CDR3 loop reads CASSRGGSGTRYEQYF. CDR3 DNA: TGTGCCAGTAGTAGGGGCGGGAGCGGGACCCGCTACGAGCAGTACTTC. The entire variable domain, with the rest obtained from reference TRBV19 and TRBJ2-7, is as follows: DGGITQSPKYLFRKEGQNVTLSCEQNLNHDAMYWYRQDPGQGLRLIYYSQIVNDFQKGDIAEGYSVSREKKESFPLTVTSAQKNPTAFYLCASSRGGSGTRYEQYFGPGTRLTVT.

This chain joins TRBV4-2 and TRBJ2-3, with D maybe TRBD2 (6 bases). The length of the CDR3 is 16 residues. The germline V and J ends were trimmed by 4 bases and 5 bases, with 19 bases remaining between them. CDR1 LGHNA and CDR2 YNFKEQ come from the germline V gene. The CDR3 region has the DNA TGTGCCAGCAGCCCTCGGGCTCGGGAGAGGGGAGATACGCAGTATTTT. Protein: CASSPRARERGDTQYF.

This rearrangement joins TRBV5-1 to TRBJ2-5; D gene uncertain. Germline V CDR1 and CDR2: SGHRS, YFSETQ. The ends were cut back, 1 base at V and 5 bases at J, with 15 bases in the middle. The CDR3 runs 15 residues. The CDR3 is CASSLRNLGLETQYF. CDR3 DNA: TGCGCCAGCAGCTTGAGGAATCTAGGTTTGGAGACCCAGTACTTC.

CDR3 sequence reads: CAWNRGGYEQYF. As DNA, the CDR3 is TGTGCCTGGAACAGGGGAGGCTACGAGCAGTACTTC. V gene TRBV30 combines with J gene TRBJ2-7, with D perhaps matching TRBD1 (7 bases). This CDR3 region has 12 residues. Germline-derived CDR1 and CDR2 are GTSNPN and SVGIG (reference sequence). Trimming removed 4 bases from V and 3 bases from J, with 10 bases in between.

The CDR3 bases are TGTGCCAGCACCCGAGGCCACACTTTTCCCGATGGCTACACCTTC. Its protein is CASTRGHTFPDGYTF. The chain links TRBV25-1 to TRBJ1-2; D unclear. V was trimmed by 7 bases and J by 6 bases, leaving 21 bases between them. The CDR3 runs to 15 residues. CDR1 is MGHDK, CDR2 SYGVNS, per germline.

The J gene is TRBJ2-1, the V gene TRBV6-1, with 9 nucleotides matching TRBD2. From germline, CDR1 is MNHNS and CDR2 SASEGT. The junction had 7 bases not matched to a gene; V was cut back by 3 bases and J by 1 base. This CDR3 has 17 amino acids. CDR3 DNA sequence: TGTGCCAGCAGTGACCGCCCTCTAGCGGGATCCTACAATGAGCAGTTCTTC. This translates into CASSDRPLAGSYNEQFF.

This chain links TRBV5-1 with TRBJ1-1; 7 positions match TRBD1. Trimming removed 4 bases from V and 4 bases from J; junction bases left unmatched: 13. The CDR3 runs 16 residues. In germline, CDR1 is SGHRS, CDR2 YFSETQ. CDR3 bases: TGCGCCAGCAGCCGTTTTCACAGGGGTATGGCCACTGAAGCTTTCTTT. Its protein product is CASSRFHRGMATEAFF.

V gene TRBV27 combines with J gene TRBJ1-2; 7 nucleotides line up with TRBD1. The CDR3 runs to 14 residues. Germline V gene sequence: CDR1 MNHEY, CDR2 SMNVEV (reference sequence). The trim removed 4 bases at V and 7 bases at J, leaving 9 bases unmatched. In nucleotides, the CDR3 is TGTGCCAGCAGTTCGACGGCAGGGGGTGGTGGCTACACCTTC. It codes for CASSSTAGGGGYTF.

The CDR3 DNA follows: TGTGCCACCAGCAGATCTATAGCGGGAGGGGAAGGAGATACGCAGTATTTT. Its protein is CATSRSIAGGEGDTQYF. V and J are TRBV15 and TRBJ2-3, with 11 bases identical to TRBD2. The trim removed 2 bases at V and 5 bases at J, leaving 9 bases unmatched. Germline CDR1 LNHNV, CDR2 YYDKDF (reference sequence). The CDR3 consists of 17 residues.

CDR3 protein: CASSFVWEADTQYF. The CDR3 nucleotides are TGTGCCAGCAGTTTTGTGTGGGAGGCAGATACGCAGTATTTT. The chain recombines TRBV27 with TRBJ2-3; maybe TRBD2 (6 bases). The V gene's germline CDR1 is MNHEY and CDR2 SMNVEV (reference sequence). With 3 bases removed from V and 4 bases from J, the gap between germline ends came to 11 bases. The CDR3 is made up of 14 amino acids.

This chain uses TRBV11-2 with TRBJ1-4; D may be TRBD1 (5 bases). Germline V gives CDR1 SGHAT, CDR2 FQNNGV. V was pared by 5 bases and J by 2 bases, with 12 bases between. CDR3 length: 15 amino acids. This chain's CDR3 is CASSRTGSTNEKLFF. Written as DNA, the CDR3 is TGTGCCAGCAGCCGAACAGGATCGACTAATGAAAAACTGTTTTTT.

As DNA, the CDR3 is TGTGCCTGGAGTGCGACGGACAGGAGCAATCAGCCCCAGCATTTT. Protein product: CAWSATDRSNQPQHF. The V gene is TRBV30, the J gene TRBJ1-5; 7 positions match TRBD1. V shed 1 base and J 1 base; nucleotides not matched to a gene: 4. CDR3 length: 15 residues. Germline V gene data show CDR1 as GTSNPN and CDR2 as SVGIG (reference sequence). Variable domain in full (rest from reference TRBV30 and TRBJ1-5): SQTIHQWPATLVQPVGSPLSLECTVEGTSNPNLYWYRQAAGRGLQLLFYSVGIGQISSEVPQNLSASRPQDRQFILSSKKLLLSDSGFYLCAWSATDRSNQPQHFGDGTRLSIL.

This clone was counted between two and nine times. The genes are TRBV25-1 and TRBJ1-2; D not certain. Germline V gives CDR1 MGHDK, CDR2 SYGVNS. CDR3 length: 14 residues. V lost 4 bases to trimming and J lost 3 bases, with 12 bases between them. As DNA, the CDR3 is TGTGCCAGCAGTGGTGGAGTAGGCTACTATGGCTACACCTTC. Protein: CASSGGVGYYGYTF.

The rearrangement uses TRBV29-1 and TRBJ1-2; 8 nucleotides align to TRBD1. This CDR3 is built from 15 residues. The V gene's germline CDR1 is SQVTM and CDR2 ANQGSEA. With V trimmed by 4 bases and J by 6 bases, 13 bases remained unmatched. The CDR3 nucleotides are TGCAGCGTTGTTTTGGGACCAGGGGGCTTGAATGGCTACACCTTC. This sequence encodes CSVVLGPGGLNGYTF. Supplemented by reference TRBV29-1 and TRBJ1-2, the full variable domain reads SAVISQKPSRDICQRGTSLTIQCQVDSQVTMMFWYRQQPGQSLTLIATANQGSEATYESGFVIDKFPISRPNLTFSTLTVSNMSPEDSSIYLCSVVLGPGGLNGYTFGSGTRLTVV.